These T cell receptor beta chains were read from a single sample in a study of blood T cell repertoires in COVID-19. This table comes from immunoSEQ multiplex PCR, and its TCRdb copy is limited to in-frame clones, with some not included. The sample shows 110,000 to 150,000 clones, roughly 79% of them seen only once. Source material: peripheral blood. These receptor sequences come from an older woman with acute or convalescent COVID-19. The CDR3 runs from the conserved cysteine through the conserved F or W. A D gene is named only where the DNA matches it firmly. For some rows the clone size is stated as once, few or many, or as a class when expanded; others skip it.

14	TRBV6-5	.	.	TRBJ1-1	TGTGCCAGCAGTTATGGAGAGGCAAATAGCGGGGCTTTCTTT	CASSYGEANSGAFF
17	TRBV6-1	.	.	TRBJ2-3	TGTGCCAGCAGTGAAGTTGCGACAGGGGAGGGAACAGATACGCAGTATTTT	CASSEVATGEGTDTQYF
15	TRBV6-5	TRBD1	.	TRBJ2-7	TGTGCCAGCAGTTCCTCAGGGGGATCAGCCTACGAGCAGTACTTC	CASSSSGGSAYEQYF
15	TRBV5-1	.	.	TRBJ2-1	TGCGCCAGCAGCTTGCCCGGACAGTATTACAATGAGCAGTTCTTC	CASSLPGQYYNEQFF
11	TRBV29-1	.	.	TRBJ1-1	TGCAGCGGGTTCGGGAACACTGAAGCTTTCTTT	CSGFGNTEAFF
16	TRBV15	.	.	TRBJ1-3	TGTGCCACCAGCAGAGATAACGTTCGGTCTGGAAACACCATATATTTT	CATSRDNVRSGNTIYF
14	TRBV6-4	.	.	TRBJ2-1	TGTGCCAGCAGTGTTGGCTTGACCTACAATGAGCAGTTCTTC	CASSVGLTYNEQFF
14	TRBV19	TRBD2	.	TRBJ2-1	TGTGCCAGCCGACTAGCGGGATCTAACAATGAGCAGTTCTTC	CASRLAGSNNEQFF
15	TRBV2	TRBD2	.	TRBJ2-3	TGTGCCAGCAGTGCCACGATTAGCGGGACAGATACGCAGTATTTT	CASSATISGTDTQYF
16	TRBV28	TRBD2	.	TRBJ2-1	TGTGCCAGCAGTACTACTAGCGGGACCTCCTACAATGAGCAGTTCTTC	CASSTTSGTSYNEQFF
14	TRBV10-3	TRBD2	.	TRBJ2-7	TGTGCCATCAGTGAGTACGGCGGGAGTACCGAGCAGTACTTC	CAISEYGGSTEQYF
12	TRBV10-3	TRBD1	.	TRBJ1-2	TGTGCCATCAGAGGGACAGGCCGTGGCTACACCTTC	CAIRGTGRGYTF
14	TRBV6-5	.	.	TRBJ1-3	TGTGCCAGCAGAAAACAGGGAACTGGAAACACCATATATTTT	CASRKQGTGNTIYF
14	TRBV6-5	.	few	TRBJ1-2	TGTGCCAGCAGTTTTCGCCCGGGGGGCTATGGCTACACCTTC	CASSFRPGGYGYTF
13	TRBV24-1	.	.	TRBJ1-1	TGTGCCACCAGTGATTCGTCCGGGGCTGAAGCTTTCTTT	CATSDSSGAEAFF
14	TRBV6-1	.	.	TRBJ2-2	TGTGCCAGCAGTGAGTGGCAGAACACCGGGGAGCTGTTTTTT	CASSEWQNTGELFF
17	TRBV6-2/TRBV6-3	TRBD1	.	TRBJ1-5	TGTGCCAGCAGTCAACTCAGACAGGGGGCGAGTAATCAGCCCCAGCATTTT	CASSQLRQGASNQPQHF
15	TRBV4-1	.	few	TRBJ1-5	TGCGCCAGCAGCCAAGAGTGGACAACTTATCAGCCCCAGCATTTT	CASSQEWTTYQPQHF
13	TRBV28	.	few	TRBJ2-5	TGTGCCAGCAGTTTTCCCACTCCGCAGACCCAGTACTTC	CASSFPTPQTQYF
14	TRBV7-8	.	.	TRBJ1-2	TGTGCCAGCAGCGGGTTAGCGACTAACTATGGCTACACCTTC	CASSGLATNYGYTF
15	TRBV28	TRBD2	.	TRBJ2-3	TGTGCCAGCAGAGCACGGACTAGCGGGGGGGATACGCAGTATTTT	CASRARTSGGDTQYF
16	TRBV6-5	TRBD2	.	TRBJ2-3	TGTGCCAGCAGTTACTCGAGGACTAGCGTAACAGATACGCAGTATTTT	CASSYSRTSVTDTQYF
17	TRBV30	TRBD1	.	TRBJ1-2	TGTGCCTGGATTCTACTCCGGGACAGGGCCTCTAACTATGGCTACACCTTC	CAWILLRDRASNYGYTF
15	TRBV27	TRBD1	.	TRBJ1-6	TGTGCCAGCAGTCCCACGGGACAGGGAGGTTCACCCCTCCACTTT	CASSPTGQGGSPLHF
17	TRBV3-1/TRBV3-2	TRBD2	.	TRBJ2-1	TGTGCCAGCAGCCAAGATAGGGGGCCTAGCGGGAGGTATGAGCAGTTCTTC	CASSQDRGPSGRYEQFF
11	TRBV11-1	.	few	TRBJ1-1	TGTGCCAGCAGCCGGGGAAGTGAAGCTTTCTTT	CASSRGSEAFF
12	TRBV12-3/TRBV12-4	.	.	TRBJ1-4	TGTGCCAGCAGTCCCTACAGGGCAAAACTGTTTTTT	CASSPYRAKLFF
16	TRBV5-6	TRBD2	.	TRBJ2-1	TGTGCCAGCAGCTTTCCCAGACTAGCGGTCTACAATGAGCAGTTCTTC	CASSFPRLAVYNEQFF
15	TRBV11-2	.	.	TRBJ1-1	TGTGCCAGCAGCTTATGGGAGGGAGTGAACACTGAAGCTTTCTTT	CASSLWEGVNTEAFF
14	TRBV6-6	TRBD1	.	TRBJ1-1	TGTGCCAGCACGGACAGGGCCTTGAACACTGAAGCTTTCTTT	CASTDRALNTEAFF
16	TRBV19	TRBD2	.	TRBJ2-1	TGTGCCAGTAGTAGAAAGCGGGAGGGCCGAGATAATGAGCAGTTCTTC	CASSRKREGRDNEQFF
15	TRBV5-1	.	once	TRBJ2-5	TGCGCCAGCAGCTCCCGCACGGGGGAATCGGAGACCCAGTACTTC	CASSSRTGESETQYF
13	TRBV5-6	.	.	TRBJ2-7	TGTGCCAGCAGCCTAGGTGTCCTCTACGAGCAGTACTTC	CASSLGVLYEQYF